One sample yielded the 9 T cell receptor beta chains listed below, sequenced in a study of blood T cell repertoires in COVID-19. Produced via immunoSEQ multiplex PCR; TCRdb's table is partial and in-frame only. The data hold approximately 140,000 clones, with 70% to 90% observed a single time. Sequencing input: PBMCs or T cells enriched from blood (not recorded which). Receptor source: a woman aged 50 to 65 with acute COVID-19.

This clone was seen once. The V gene is TRBV6-8, the J gene TRBJ1-5, with D tentatively TRBD1 (5 bases). Germline V lookup: CDR1 MNHGY, CDR2 SAAAGT. Trimming shortened V by 6 bases and J by 4 bases, and 13 bases separated the two germline ends. The length of the CDR3 is 14 residues. The CDR3: CASRPGLTNQPQHF. CDR3 nucleotide sequence: TGTGCCAGCAGGCCGGGACTCACTAATCAGCCCCAGCATTTT.

V is TRBV29-1 and J is TRBJ2-1; 8 bases match TRBD2. Unmatched junction bases numbered 4, after V lost 6 bases and J lost 3 bases. Germline assignment: CDR1 SQVTM and CDR2 ANQGSEA. CDR3 length equals 13 residues. The CDR3 region is CSVKRENYNEQFF. In nucleotides, the CDR3 is TGCAGCGTAAAGCGGGAGAACTACAATGAGCAGTTCTTC.

The V and J genes are TRBV25-1 and TRBJ2-7; perhaps TRBD2 as D (6 bases). V lost 1 base, J lost 1 base, and 11 bases lay in between. This CDR3 has 15 residues. The germline V gene has CDR1 MGHDK and CDR2 SYGVNS. The CDR3 reads CASSEFEGGSYEQYF. The DNA for the CDR3 is TGTGCCAGCAGTGAATTCGAGGGAGGATCCTACGAGCAGTACTTC.

CDR3 DNA: TGTGCCAGCAGCCCTCCCGGGAGGGACACCGGGGAGCTGTTTTTT. This encodes CASSPPGRDTGELFF. This chain joins TRBV3-1 (or the pseudogene TRBV3-2) and TRBJ2-2; 8 bases are shared with TRBD2. This CDR3 region has 15 residues. The V segment lost 4 bases and the J segment 3 bases; nucleotides outside the gene matches: 4. Germline CDR1 reads LGHDT; CDR2 reads YNNKEL (reference sequence).

The J gene is TRBJ2-2, the V gene TRBV2; perhaps TRBD1 as D (6 bases). CDR1 SNHLY and CDR2 FYNNEI come from the germline V gene. The CDR3 extends over 12 amino acids. Trimming stripped 7 bases from V and 6 bases from J, with 9 bases between. The CDR3 loop is CASNRVPGELFF. The CDR3 DNA is TGTGCCAGCAACAGGGTGCCCGGGGAGCTGTTTTTT.

The rearrangement links TRBV7-2 to TRBJ2-1; tentative D call: TRBD2 (6 bases). V lost 1 base to trimming and J lost 10 bases, with 23 bases between them. The CDR3 has 17 residues. The germline V gene has CDR1 SGHTA and CDR2 FQGNSA. CDR3 sequence reads: CASSLEGLSGVKAEQFF. The CDR3 DNA reads TGTGCCAGCAGCTTAGAAGGGTTGTCGGGAGTTAAGGCGGAGCAGTTCTTC. Combining the CDR3 with reference TRBV7-2 and TRBJ2-1 gives the whole variable domain GAGVSQSPSNKVTEKGKDVELRCDPISGHTALYWYRQSLGQGLEFLIYFQGNSAPDKSGLPSDRFSAERTGGSVSTLTIQRTQQEDSAVYLCASSLEGLSGVKAEQFFGPGTRLTVL.

The chain combines TRBV15 with TRBJ1-3; TRBD1 might be the D (5 bases). CDR1 is LNHNV and CDR2 is YYDKDF in the germline V gene (reference sequence). CDR3 length: 15 amino acids. Trimming removed 0 bases at V and 2 bases at J, with 8 bases between. The CDR3 DNA reads TGTGCCACCAGCAGAGATCCAGGGACTGGAAACACCATATATTTT. Translation: CATSRDPGTGNTIYF.

This clone appeared a single time. The chain carries TRBV6-5 and TRBJ2-2; no reliable D call. The CDR3 sequence is 12 residues long. Deletions cut 8 bases from V and 1 base from J, with 5 bases between. Germline loops: CDR1 MNHEY, CDR2 SVGAGI. The CDR3 sequence is CASRRNTGELFF. In DNA form, the CDR3 reads TGTGCCAGCCGGAGGAACACCGGGGAGCTGTTTTTT.

The CDR3 region is CASSAGTLYGYTF. The CDR3 coding sequence is TGTGCCAGCAGCGCAGGTACTCTCTATGGCTACACCTTC. The genes are TRBV27 and TRBJ1-2; D is unclear. The CDR3 has 13 amino acids. Germline V gene lookup returns CDR1 MNHEY and CDR2 SMNVEV (reference sequence). V was clipped by 6 bases and J by 4 bases, with 12 bases between them.